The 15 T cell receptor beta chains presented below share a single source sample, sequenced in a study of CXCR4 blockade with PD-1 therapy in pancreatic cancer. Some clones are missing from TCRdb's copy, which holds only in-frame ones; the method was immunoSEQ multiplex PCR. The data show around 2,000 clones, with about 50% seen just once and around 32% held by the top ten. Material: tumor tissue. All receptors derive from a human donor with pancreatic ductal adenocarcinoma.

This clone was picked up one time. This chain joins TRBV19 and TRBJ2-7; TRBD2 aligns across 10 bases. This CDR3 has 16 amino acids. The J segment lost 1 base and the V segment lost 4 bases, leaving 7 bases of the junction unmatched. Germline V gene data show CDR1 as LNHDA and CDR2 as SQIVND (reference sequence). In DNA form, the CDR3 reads TGTGCCAGTAGTAAGTCCCTAGCGGGGGCTTCCTACGAGCAGTACTTC. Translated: CASSKSLAGASYEQYF.

The CDR3 region has the DNA TGTGCCAGCCGGGGGGCTGACTATGGCTACACCTTC. Residues: CASRGADYGYTF. V and J are TRBV28 and TRBJ1-2; TRBD1 might be the D (6 bases). CDR1 and CDR2 from the germline V gene are MDHEN and SYDVKM. The V and J ends lost 8 bases and 3 bases respectively, with 10 bases between them. The CDR3 is 12 amino acids.

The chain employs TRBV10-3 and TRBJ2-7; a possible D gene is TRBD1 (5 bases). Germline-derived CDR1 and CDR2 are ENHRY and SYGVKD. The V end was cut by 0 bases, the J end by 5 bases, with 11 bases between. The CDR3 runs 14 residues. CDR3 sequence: CAISESFRANEQYF. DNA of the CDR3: TGTGCCATCAGTGAGTCATTCAGGGCTAACGAGCAGTACTTC.

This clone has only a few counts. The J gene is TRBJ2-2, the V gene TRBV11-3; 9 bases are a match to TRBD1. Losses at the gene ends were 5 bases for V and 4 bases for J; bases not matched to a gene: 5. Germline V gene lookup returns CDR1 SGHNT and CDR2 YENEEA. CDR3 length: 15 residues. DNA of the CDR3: TGTGCCAGCAGCCGGGGGACAGGGCCCACCGGGGAGCTGTTTTTT. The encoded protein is CASSRGTGPTGELFF.

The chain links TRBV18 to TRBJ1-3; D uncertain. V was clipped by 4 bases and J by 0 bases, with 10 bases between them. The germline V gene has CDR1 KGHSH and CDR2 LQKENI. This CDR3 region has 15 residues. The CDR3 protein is CASSRSENSGNTIYF. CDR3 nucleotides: TGTGCCAGCTCACGCAGCGAGAACTCTGGAAACACCATATATTTT.

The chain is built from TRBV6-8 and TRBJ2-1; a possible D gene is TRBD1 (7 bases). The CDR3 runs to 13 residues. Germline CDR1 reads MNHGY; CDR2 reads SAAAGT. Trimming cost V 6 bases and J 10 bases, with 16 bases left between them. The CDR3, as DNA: TGTGCCAGCAGCGTTCCCCAGGGGGGAGAGCAGTTCTTC. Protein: CASSVPQGGEQFF.

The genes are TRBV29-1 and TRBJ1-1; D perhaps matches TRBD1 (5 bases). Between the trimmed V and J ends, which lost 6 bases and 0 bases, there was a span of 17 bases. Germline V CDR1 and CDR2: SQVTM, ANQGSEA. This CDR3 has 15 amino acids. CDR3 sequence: CSVSHFGAVNTEAFF. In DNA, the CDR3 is TGCAGCGTCTCCCATTTTGGGGCCGTGAACACTGAAGCTTTCTTT.

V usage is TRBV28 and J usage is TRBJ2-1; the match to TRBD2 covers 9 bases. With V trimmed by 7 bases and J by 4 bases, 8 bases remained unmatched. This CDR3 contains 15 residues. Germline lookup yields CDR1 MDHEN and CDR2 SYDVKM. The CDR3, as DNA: TGTGCCAGCATGGTGGGACTAGCTCAATACAATGAGCAGTTCTTC. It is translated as CASMVGLAQYNEQFF. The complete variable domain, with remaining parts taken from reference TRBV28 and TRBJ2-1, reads DVKVTQSSRYLVKRTGEKVFLECVQDMDHENMFWYRQDPGLGLRLIYFSYDVKMKEKGDIPEGYSVSREKKERFSLILESASTNQTSMYLCASMVGLAQYNEQFFGPGTRLTVL.

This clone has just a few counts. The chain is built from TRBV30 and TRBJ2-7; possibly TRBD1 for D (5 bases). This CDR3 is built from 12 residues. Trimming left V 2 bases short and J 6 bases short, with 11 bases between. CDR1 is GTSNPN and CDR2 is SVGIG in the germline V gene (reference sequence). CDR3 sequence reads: CAWSQGPGEQYF. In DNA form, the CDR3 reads TGTGCCTGGAGTCAGGGTCCGGGCGAGCAGTACTTC.

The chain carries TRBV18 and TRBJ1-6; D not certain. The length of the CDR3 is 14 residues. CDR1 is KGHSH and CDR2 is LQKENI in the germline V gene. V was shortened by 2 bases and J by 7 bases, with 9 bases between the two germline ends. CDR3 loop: CASSPSAENSPLHF. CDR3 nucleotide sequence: TGTGCCAGCTCACCATCGGCAGAGAATTCACCCCTCCACTTT.

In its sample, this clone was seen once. This CDR3 is CAWSYRVGNSPLHF. CDR3 DNA: TGTGCCTGGAGCTACAGGGTGGGGAATTCACCCCTCCACTTT. The chain combines TRBV30 with TRBJ1-6, with D possibly TRBD1 on 6 matching bases. Germline CDR1 is GTSNPN and CDR2 is SVGIG (reference sequence). The CDR3 spans 14 residues. V was trimmed by 3 bases and J by 7 bases, leaving 13 bases between them.

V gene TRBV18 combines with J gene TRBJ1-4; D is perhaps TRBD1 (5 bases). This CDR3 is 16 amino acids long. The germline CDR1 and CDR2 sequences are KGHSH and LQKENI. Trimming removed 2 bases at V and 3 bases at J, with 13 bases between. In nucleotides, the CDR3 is TGTGCCAGCTCACCAGACAGCGGTCGGGCTAATGAAAAACTGTTTTTT. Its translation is CASSPDSGRANEKLFF.

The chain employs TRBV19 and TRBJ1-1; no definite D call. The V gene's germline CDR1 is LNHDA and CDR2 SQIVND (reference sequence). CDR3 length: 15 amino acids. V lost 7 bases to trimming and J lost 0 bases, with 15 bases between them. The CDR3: CASTIRTDMNTEAFF. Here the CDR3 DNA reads TGTGCCAGTACCATAAGGACTGATATGAACACTGAAGCTTTCTTT. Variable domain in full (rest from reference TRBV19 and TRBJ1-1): DGGITQSPKYLFRKEGQNVTLSCEQNLNHDAMYWYRQDPGQGLRLIYYSQIVNDFQKGDIAEGYSVSREKKESFPLTVTSAQKNPTAFYLCASTIRTDMNTEAFFGQGTRLTVV.

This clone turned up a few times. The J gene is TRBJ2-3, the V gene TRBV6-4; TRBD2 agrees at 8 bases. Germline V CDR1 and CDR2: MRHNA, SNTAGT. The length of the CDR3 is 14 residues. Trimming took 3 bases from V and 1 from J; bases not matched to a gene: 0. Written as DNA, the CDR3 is TGTGCCAGCAGTGAAGCGGGGGGCACAGATACGCAGTATTTT. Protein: CASSEAGGTDTQYF.

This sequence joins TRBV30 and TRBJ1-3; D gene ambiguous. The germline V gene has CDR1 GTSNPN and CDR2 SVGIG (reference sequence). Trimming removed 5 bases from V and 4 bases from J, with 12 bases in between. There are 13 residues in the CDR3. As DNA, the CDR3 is TGTGCCTGGGGGAGAGGAGGAGGAAACACCATATATTTT. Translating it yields CAWGRGGGNTIYF.